A single count supports the clone carrying this T cell receptor (beta chain). Its antigen remains unidentified. The data belong to a study of shared clonotypes between healthy human individuals. Study observations and caveats: Naive subsets usually exceeded memory subsets in estimated richness. Some naive CD4 clonotypes, about 5.5%, turned up in common across a handful of donors.

In germline, CDR1 is MNHEY, CDR2 SMNVEV (reference sequence). The V and J ends lost 5 bases and 6 bases respectively, with 14 bases between them. The CDR3 is made up of 14 amino acids. Sequencing was performed with immunoSEQ multiplex PCR; in TCRdb, only in-frame clones are kept and a portion is missing. The sample shows approximately 320,000 clones, around 72% of them seen only once. The investigators split CD4+ cells into a CD45RA+ naive subset and a CD45RA-negative memory subset. The sequenced sample consisted of memory CD4+ T cells sorted from blood. The subset: CD45RA-negative fraction. The TCR comes from a man younger than 40 in good health. J is TRBJ1-5 and V is TRBV27; maybe TRBD1 (5 bases). CDR3 coding DNA: TGTGCCAGCAGTATTCAGGGCTACGGTCAGCCCCAGCATTTT. It translates to CASSIQGYGQPQHF.